A selection of T cell receptor beta chains follows, all from one sample in a study of beta chain features in type 1 diabetes. Profiling relied on immunoSEQ multiplex PCR, and the TCRdb table lists in-frame clones only, not all of them. The top ten hold about 2% of the sample, which has about 150,000 clones, 11% seen once. The sequencing sample was made of central memory CD4+ T cells from blood. These receptors all stem from a man between 18 and 35 years old in good health. Both conserved end residues are part of each CDR3. Each record gives: D gene, J gene, clone size, V gene, CDR3 DNA, CDR3 protein. A D gene is named only where the DNA matches it firmly. Size is stated for part of the rows, as once, few or many counts, or as a class when the clone is expanded.

d_call: TRBD2
j_call: TRBJ2-7
clone_size: .
v_call: TRBV7-2
cdr3_nt: TGTGCCAGCAGCTTTCCCTGGACTAGCGGCACCTACGAGCAGTACTTC
cdr3_aa: CASSFPWTSGTYEQYF

d_call: TRBD1
j_call: TRBJ2-5
clone_size: .
v_call: TRBV2
cdr3_nt: TGTGCCAGCAGTGGGGACAGGGCACGAGAGACCCAGTACTTC
cdr3_aa: CASSGDRARETQYF

d_call: TRBD2
j_call: TRBJ2-7
clone_size: .
v_call: TRBV10-3
cdr3_nt: TGTGCCATCAGTGACCCCCTGGGAAAAGCGGGAGTCTCCTACGAGCAGTACTTC
cdr3_aa: CAISDPLGKAGVSYEQYF

d_call: .
j_call: TRBJ1-5
clone_size: few
v_call: TRBV7-2
cdr3_nt: TGTGCCAGCAGCGATAACAGGGGCAATCAGCCCCAGCATTTT
cdr3_aa: CASSDNRGNQPQHF

d_call: TRBD2
j_call: TRBJ2-1
clone_size: few
v_call: TRBV9
cdr3_nt: TGTGCCAGCAGCGGGGTAGCGGGAGACGAGCAGTTCTTC
cdr3_aa: CASSGVAGDEQFF

d_call: TRBD1
j_call: TRBJ1-2
clone_size: few
v_call: TRBV27
cdr3_nt: TGTGCCAGCACCCCACACCCCAGGGGGGGTAACTATGGCTACACCTTC
cdr3_aa: CASTPHPRGGNYGYTF

d_call: .
j_call: TRBJ1-2
clone_size: few
v_call: TRBV20-1
cdr3_nt: TGCAGTGCTACATTTAGCTATGGCTACACCTTC
cdr3_aa: CSATFSYGYTF

d_call: .
j_call: TRBJ2-5
clone_size: .
v_call: TRBV7-2
cdr3_nt: TGTGCCAGCAGCTCCGGAGCCGGGGAGACCCAGTACTTC
cdr3_aa: CASSSGAGETQYF

d_call: .
j_call: TRBJ1-5
clone_size: few
v_call: TRBV7-2
cdr3_nt: TGTGCCAGCAGTCCCTTTGACAGGAGCAATCAGCCCCAGCATTTT
cdr3_aa: CASSPFDRSNQPQHF

d_call: .
j_call: TRBJ2-3
clone_size: few
v_call: TRBV10-3
cdr3_nt: TGTGCCATCAGTGGAAAAGGGGGACCTAGCACAGATACGCAGTATTTT
cdr3_aa: CAISGKGGPSTDTQYF

d_call: TRBD1
j_call: TRBJ2-7
clone_size: .
v_call: TRBV25-1
cdr3_nt: TGTGCCAGCGGCGGGACAGGGGGCTTAGGGGAGCAGTACTTC
cdr3_aa: CASGGTGGLGEQYF

d_call: TRBD2
j_call: TRBJ2-7
clone_size: .
v_call: TRBV29-1
cdr3_nt: TGCAGCGTTGAAGAAGCCAAAACGGGAGGGTCCTACGAGCAGTACTTC
cdr3_aa: CSVEEAKTGGSYEQYF

d_call: TRBD1
j_call: TRBJ2-1
clone_size: .
v_call: TRBV25-1
cdr3_nt: TGTGCCAGCAGAAGGGACAGGGGGAATGACAATGAGCAGTTCTTC
cdr3_aa: CASRRDRGNDNEQFF

d_call: .
j_call: TRBJ2-5
clone_size: .
v_call: TRBV28
cdr3_nt: TGTGCCAGCAGTGCCGCGGGCAGACAAGAGACCCAGTACTTC
cdr3_aa: CASSAAGRQETQYF

d_call: TRBD1
j_call: TRBJ2-1
clone_size: few
v_call: TRBV9
cdr3_nt: TGTGCCAGCAGCGCTACGGACAGGGGAGAATTGAATGAGCAGTTCTTC
cdr3_aa: CASSATDRGELNEQFF

d_call: TRBD2
j_call: TRBJ2-3
clone_size: many
v_call: TRBV7-2
cdr3_nt: TGTGCCAGCAGCCCTAGCGGAACGCAGTATTTT
cdr3_aa: CASSPSGTQYF

d_call: .
j_call: TRBJ1-2
clone_size: few
v_call: TRBV27
cdr3_nt: TGTGCCAGCAGTTTATACAGCCAGGGAGGCTATGGCTACACCTTC
cdr3_aa: CASSLYSQGGYGYTF

d_call: TRBD1
j_call: TRBJ1-1
clone_size: few
v_call: TRBV23-1
cdr3_nt: TGCGCCAGCAGCCAGCTCCGGGACAGGGGGCTGAACACTGAAGCTTTCTTT
cdr3_aa: CASSQLRDRGLNTEAFF

d_call: TRBD1
j_call: TRBJ2-7
clone_size: .
v_call: TRBV5-4
cdr3_nt: TGTGCCAGCAGCCAACTACCTCCGGGACAGGGAAGCTACGAGCAGTACTTC
cdr3_aa: CASSQLPPGQGSYEQYF

d_call: .
j_call: TRBJ2-6
clone_size: .
v_call: TRBV29-1
cdr3_nt: TGCAGCGTTGAAACCCCTGACTCTGGGGCCAACGTCCTGACTTTC
cdr3_aa: CSVETPDSGANVLTF

d_call: .
j_call: TRBJ1-6
clone_size: few
v_call: TRBV5-4
cdr3_nt: TGCGCCAGCAGCCTCCGGGCAGATAATTCACCCCTCCACTTT
cdr3_aa: CASSLRADNSPLHF

d_call: TRBD1
j_call: TRBJ1-5
clone_size: few
v_call: TRBV23-1
cdr3_nt: TGCGCCAGCAGTCAACAGGGGGCCTTCGTACAGCCCCAGCATTTT
cdr3_aa: CASSQQGAFVQPQHF

d_call: TRBD2
j_call: TRBJ2-1
clone_size: .
v_call: TRBV6-1
cdr3_nt: TGTGCCAGCAGTACCGCGGGAGGCTTTCACAATGAGCAGTTCTTC
cdr3_aa: CASSTAGGFHNEQFF

d_call: TRBD2
j_call: TRBJ2-1
clone_size: few
v_call: TRBV7-2
cdr3_nt: TGTGCCAGCAGCTTAGGTCAGATGGTGAGCGGGAGGGCCGCTGAGCAGTTCTTC
cdr3_aa: CASSLGQMVSGRAAEQFF

d_call: TRBD2
j_call: TRBJ2-3
clone_size: few
v_call: TRBV27
cdr3_nt: TGTGCCAGCAGGGACGGCGGGAGGGTAGATACGCAGTATTTT
cdr3_aa: CASRDGGRVDTQYF

d_call: .
j_call: TRBJ2-1
clone_size: few
v_call: TRBV21-1
cdr3_nt: TGTGCCAGCAGCAAGGGACAGGGGGAAGGTAATGAGCAGTTCTTC
cdr3_aa: CASSKGQGEGNEQFF

d_call: .
j_call: TRBJ2-5
clone_size: .
v_call: TRBV7-9
cdr3_nt: TGTGCCAGCAGCTTAGACCGCATGCAAGAGACCCAGTACTTC
cdr3_aa: CASSLDRMQETQYF

d_call: .
j_call: TRBJ2-3
clone_size: once
v_call: TRBV6-6
cdr3_nt: TGTGCCAGCGGGGGGGGCCCTAGCACAGATACGCAGTATTTT
cdr3_aa: CASGGGPSTDTQYF

d_call: .
j_call: TRBJ2-3
clone_size: few
v_call: TRBV9
cdr3_nt: TGTGCCAGCAGCGTAGCTTCGCACGGAAGAGGTGATACGCAGTATTTT
cdr3_aa: CASSVASHGRGDTQYF

d_call: .
j_call: TRBJ2-1
clone_size: .
v_call: TRBV25-1
cdr3_nt: TGTGCCAGCAGTGAACTGGACAGCTCCTACAATGAGCAGTTCTTC
cdr3_aa: CASSELDSSYNEQFF

d_call: .
j_call: TRBJ2-2
clone_size: few
v_call: TRBV4-3
cdr3_nt: TGCGCCAGCAGCCAAGAGCCTGGGGGGAACACCGGGGAGCTGTTTTTT
cdr3_aa: CASSQEPGGNTGELFF

d_call: .
j_call: TRBJ1-2
clone_size: .
v_call: TRBV19
cdr3_nt: TGTGCCAGTAACAACCGTCCGGGCAAAAACTATGGCTACACCTTC
cdr3_aa: CASNNRPGKNYGYTF

d_call: .
j_call: TRBJ2-7
clone_size: .
v_call: TRBV5-1
cdr3_nt: TGCGCCAGCAGCTCTCCGGGACTCCCCTACGAGCAGTACTTC
cdr3_aa: CASSSPGLPYEQYF

d_call: TRBD2
j_call: TRBJ2-7
clone_size: .
v_call: TRBV7-2
cdr3_nt: TGTGCCAGCAGCTTAGCGCTTAGAGGGAGGGCCCTCACGCCCTACGAGCAGTACTTC
cdr3_aa: CASSLALRGRALTPYEQYF

d_call: TRBD2
j_call: TRBJ2-5
clone_size: few
v_call: TRBV6-1
cdr3_nt: TGTGCCAGCAGTGGAAGGACTAGCGGGAGAACGGAAGAGACCCAGTACTTC
cdr3_aa: CASSGRTSGRTEETQYF

d_call: .
j_call: TRBJ2-1
clone_size: .
v_call: TRBV9
cdr3_nt: TGTGCCAGCAGCCTCGACGGGTATGAGCAGTTCTTC
cdr3_aa: CASSLDGYEQFF

d_call: .
j_call: TRBJ1-2
clone_size: few
v_call: TRBV6-5
cdr3_nt: TGTGCCAGCAGTTACTCCGGGCTGAACTATGGCTACACCTTC
cdr3_aa: CASSYSGLNYGYTF

d_call: .
j_call: TRBJ1-2
clone_size: few
v_call: TRBV10-3
cdr3_nt: TGTGCCATCAGTGAGTCTATAGGCAGCCAGACGAACTATGGCTACACCTTC
cdr3_aa: CAISESIGSQTNYGYTF

d_call: .
j_call: TRBJ2-5
clone_size: few
v_call: TRBV7-9
cdr3_nt: TGTGCCAGCAGCGGGAACCGGGAGCACCTAGGAGCCCAGTACTTC
cdr3_aa: CASSGNREHLGAQYF

d_call: .
j_call: TRBJ2-3
clone_size: few
v_call: TRBV5-4
cdr3_nt: TGTGCCAGCAGCTCACAGAGCACAGATACGCAGTATTTT
cdr3_aa: CASSSQSTDTQYF

d_call: TRBD1
j_call: TRBJ2-7
clone_size: few
v_call: TRBV6-5
cdr3_nt: TGTGCCACACAGGGGAACTCCTACGAGCAGTACTTC
cdr3_aa: CATQGNSYEQYF